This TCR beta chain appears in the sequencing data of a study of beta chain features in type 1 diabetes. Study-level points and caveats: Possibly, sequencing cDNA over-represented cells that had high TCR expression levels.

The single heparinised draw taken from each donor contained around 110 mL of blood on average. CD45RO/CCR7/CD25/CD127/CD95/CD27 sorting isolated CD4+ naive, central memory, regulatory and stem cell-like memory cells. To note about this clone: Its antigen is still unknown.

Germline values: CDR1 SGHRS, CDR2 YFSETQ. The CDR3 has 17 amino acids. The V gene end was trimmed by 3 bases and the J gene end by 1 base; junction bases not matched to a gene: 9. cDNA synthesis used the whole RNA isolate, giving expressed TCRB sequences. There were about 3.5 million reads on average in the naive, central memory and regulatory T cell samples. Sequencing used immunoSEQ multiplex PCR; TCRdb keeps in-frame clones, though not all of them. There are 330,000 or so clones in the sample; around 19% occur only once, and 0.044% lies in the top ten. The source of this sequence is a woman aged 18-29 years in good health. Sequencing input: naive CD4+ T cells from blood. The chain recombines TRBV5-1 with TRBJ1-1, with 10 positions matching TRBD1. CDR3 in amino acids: CASSSPHGTGENTEAFF. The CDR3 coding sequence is TGCGCCAGCAGCTCACCTCATGGGACAGGGGAGAACACTGAAGCTTTCTTT.